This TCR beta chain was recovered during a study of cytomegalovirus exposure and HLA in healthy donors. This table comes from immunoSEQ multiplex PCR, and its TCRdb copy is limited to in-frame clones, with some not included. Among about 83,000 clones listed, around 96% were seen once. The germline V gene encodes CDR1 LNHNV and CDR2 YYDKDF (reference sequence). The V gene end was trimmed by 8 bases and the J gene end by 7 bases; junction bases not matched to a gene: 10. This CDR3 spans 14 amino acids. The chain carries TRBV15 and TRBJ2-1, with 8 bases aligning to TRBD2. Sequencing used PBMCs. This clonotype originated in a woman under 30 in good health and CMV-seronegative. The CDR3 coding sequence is TGTGCCACCGGCTCGGGACTAGTCCTGAATGAGCAGTTCTTC. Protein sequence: CATGSGLVLNEQFF.